One T cell receptor beta chain is described in this entry. The entry originates in a study of blood T cell repertoires in COVID-19. Study overall: Acute and convalescent COVID-19 specimens originated in the United States, Italy and Spain.

This CDR3 spans 14 amino acids. Germline values: CDR1 GTSNPN, CDR2 SVGIG (reference sequence). J lost 4 bases, V lost 1 base, and 4 bases had no gene match. The authors' processing: Using reference gene primer amplification, nucleated cell counts were estimated. The table came from immunoSEQ multiplex PCR; TCRdb's copy has only in-frame clones and leaves some out. The V and J calls and clone size come from that table; D and trimming were worked out from the DNA. The sample yields some 140,000 clones, approximately 80% seen once. The chain recombines TRBV30 with TRBJ1-3, with 7 positions matching TRBD1. The receptor was derived from a woman between 55 and 75 years old with COVID-19, enrolled during active disease. The sequenced sample was peripheral blood. CDR3 in amino acids: CAWSDRQGGNTIYF. CDR3 bases: TGTGCCTGGAGTGACCGACAGGGAGGAAACACCATATATTTT.